The entry below describes one T cell receptor (beta chain). From germline, CDR1 is MNHNS and CDR2 SASEGT. V dropped 4 bases and J dropped 0 bases, with 9 bases sitting between them. There are 14 residues in the CDR3. These data come from a study of response to subunit inactivated influenza vaccine. One entry per CDR3 protein, called by TCRdb with MiXCR from the RT-PCR reads. This sample yields about 570,000 distinct CDR3 sequences, of which about 11% are seen a single time; more than 9.5% belongs to the top ten. This sample was shared with a second study, whose subject was T cells expressing NK-cell markers. From that paper: 5'RACE template switching with UMIs generated TCR beta cDNA. Sorted CD3+CD56-NKG2C+, CD3+CD56+NKG2C- and CD3+CD56+NKG2C+ T cells were the source of the TCR beta repertoires. Seven donors tested HCMV-seropositive and one tested seronegative among the eight sequenced.

The sequences come from PBMCs from blood, collected on the day of vaccination. The chain joins TRBV6-1 to TRBJ1-1, with D perhaps matching TRBD1 (5 bases). The source of this sequence is a middle-aged man who received an inactivated influenza vaccine. This CDR3 is CASSAETVNTEAFF. CDR3 nucleotides: TGTGCCAGCAGTGCCGAGACAGTGAACACTGAAGCTTTCTTT.